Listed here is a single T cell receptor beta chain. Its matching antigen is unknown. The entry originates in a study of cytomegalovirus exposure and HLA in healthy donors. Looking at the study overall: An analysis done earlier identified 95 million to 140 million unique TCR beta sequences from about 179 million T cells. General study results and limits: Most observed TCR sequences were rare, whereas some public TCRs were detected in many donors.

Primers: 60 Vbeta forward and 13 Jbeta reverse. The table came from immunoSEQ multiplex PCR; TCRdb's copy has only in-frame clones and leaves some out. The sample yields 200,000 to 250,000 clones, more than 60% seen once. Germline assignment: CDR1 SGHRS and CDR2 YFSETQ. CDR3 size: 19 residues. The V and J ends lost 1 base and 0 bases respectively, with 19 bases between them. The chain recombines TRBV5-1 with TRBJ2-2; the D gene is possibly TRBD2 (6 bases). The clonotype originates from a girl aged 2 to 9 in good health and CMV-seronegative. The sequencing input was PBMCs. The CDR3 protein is CASSLFGGGTRTNTGELFF. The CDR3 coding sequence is TGCGCCAGCAGCTTGTTCGGGGGTGGGACCCGAACGAACACCGGGGAGCTGTTTTTT.